Following are 10 T cell receptor beta chains from one sample sequenced in a study of blood T cell repertoires in COVID-19. Assay: immunoSEQ multiplex PCR; the TCRdb copy retains only in-frame clones and omits some. Here the sample spans 300,000 to 350,000 clones, roughly 86% being singletons. Sequenced sample: PBMCs or T cells enriched from blood (not recorded which). The receptors derive from a woman in her late teens or twenties who had recovered from COVID-19.

This clone occurred a few times. This rearrangement joins TRBV2 to TRBJ1-1; D gene uncertain. CDR1 is SNHLY, CDR2 FYNNEI, per germline. V was trimmed by 7 bases and J by 3 bases, leaving 15 bases between them. The CDR3 runs 14 residues. The CDR3 is CASNTQIEDTEAFF. DNA of the CDR3: TGTGCCAGCAATACACAAATCGAGGACACTGAAGCTTTCTTT.

V is TRBV9 and J is TRBJ2-7, with D possibly matching TRBD2 (5 bases). V lost 10 bases, J lost 2 bases, and 13 bases lay in between. This CDR3 spans 12 amino acids. Germline V gene sequence: CDR1 SGDLS, CDR2 YYNGEE. CDR3 DNA sequence: TGTGCCCGCCATAGCGCTCCCTACGAGCAGTACTTC. It codes for CARHSAPYEQYF.

The rearrangement joins TRBV6-5 to TRBJ2-5; 7 positions match TRBD1. CDR3 length: 15 residues. V gave up 11 bases and J gave up 7 bases; unmatched junction bases: 19. Germline assignment: CDR1 MNHEY and CDR2 SVGAGI. The CDR3 loop reads CAAALWEGGRGTQYF. CDR3 DNA sequence: TGTGCCGCCGCGCTTTGGGAAGGGGGCCGCGGGACCCAGTACTTC.

V is TRBV18 and J is TRBJ1-2; tentatively, D is TRBD1 (6 bases). CDR3 length: 14 residues. CDR1 KGHSH and CDR2 LQKENI come from the germline V gene. Trimming took off 4 bases at V and 5 bases at J, with 14 bases between the two ends. The CDR3 loop is CASSLAGAVYGYTF. The CDR3 DNA is TGTGCCAGCTCACTTGCAGGGGCAGTTTATGGCTACACCTTC.

This chain joins TRBV11-2 and TRBJ2-1; 7 nucleotides agree with TRBD1. Germline assignment: CDR1 SGHAT and CDR2 FQNNGV. The CDR3 has 15 residues. V lost 4 bases and J lost 3; bases outside the gene matches: 6. CDR3 sequence: CASSSLTGNYNEQFF. The CDR3 DNA reads TGTGCCAGCAGCTCTCTGACAGGGAACTACAATGAGCAGTTCTTC.

The rearrangement joins TRBV11-3 to TRBJ1-1; D gene ambiguous. The ends were cut back, 2 bases at V and 4 bases at J, with 17 bases in the middle. The CDR3 spans 16 residues. CDR1 is SGHNT and CDR2 is YENEEA in the germline V gene. The CDR3 sequence: CASSLSYGGSGTEAFF. In DNA, the CDR3 is TGTGCCAGCAGCTTAAGTTATGGAGGGTCGGGCACTGAAGCTTTCTTT.

J is TRBJ1-2 and V is TRBV6-7, with a tentative D call TRBD1 (5 bases). TRBV6-7 is recorded as an ORF, its role being uncertain. V dropped 1 base and J dropped 9 bases, with 36 bases sitting between them. CDR3 length: 21 amino acids. The CDR3 DNA follows: TGTGCCAGCAGTTACTTACCAGCCCACTCAACTTCCAGGGTAGCATTCGAGAGCTACACCTTC. This translates into CASSYLPAHSTSRVAFESYTF.

The chain has TRBV5-1 and TRBJ1-2, with D uncertain. The CDR3 runs to 15 residues. Trimming shortened V by 0 bases and J by 3 bases, and 12 bases separated the two germline ends. In germline, CDR1 is SGHRS, CDR2 YFSETQ. CDR3 in DNA: TGCGCCAGCAGCTTGGCCGGTCGAGCCCACTATGGCTACACCTTC. As protein: CASSLAGRAHYGYTF.

The chain has TRBV6-1 and TRBJ1-2, with 8 bases lining up with TRBD1. V was pared by 3 bases and J by 8 bases, with 14 bases of the junction left unmatched. The germline CDR1 and CDR2 sequences are MNHNS and SASEGT. The CDR3 has 16 residues. The CDR3 region has the DNA TGTGCCAGCAGTGATTCGGAGACAGGGGTCTATCGCGGCTACACCTTC. It codes for CASSDSETGVYRGYTF.

This chain joins TRBV29-1 and TRBJ2-3, with D possibly TRBD1 on 5 matching bases. Per germline, CDR1 SQVTM and CDR2 ANQGSEA. The CDR3 consists of 12 residues. The V end was cut by 3 bases, the J end by 6 bases, with 10 bases between. CDR3 nucleotide sequence: TGCAGCGTTGACAGGGCAGGGGATACGCAGTATTTT. Translated: CSVDRAGDTQYF.